This T cell receptor beta chain was found in a study of Ad26.COV2.S vaccination and SARS-CoV-2 variants. On this clone itself: The antigen is not known.

TCRdb's table, derived via immunoSEQ multiplex PCR, lists solely in-frame clones and lacks some. The table shows roughly 180,000 clones, with around 90% occurring only once. The CDR3 has 14 residues. Trimming took 6 bases from V and 5 from J, leaving 17 bases between them. CDR1 is LGHNA and CDR2 is YNFKEQ in the germline V gene. Findings and limits, study-wide: Similar non-spike TCR breadth was seen in vaccine and placebo recipients. Substantial breadth was reported for post-vaccination spike-specific CD8+ and CD4+ T cells. Total T cell responses were possibly underestimated by TCR breadth and depth analyses. Compared with placebo recipients, vaccine recipients had higher spike-specific TCR breadth.

Sequencing used peripheral blood, obtained after recovery from COVID-19. The rearrangement joins TRBV4-2 to TRBJ2-7, with D possibly being TRBD1 or TRBD2 (6 bases each). The receptor was isolated from a human donor who had recovered from COVID-19. The DNA for the CDR3 is TGTGCCAGCAGAGATTTGGGGGGCTACGACGAGCAGTACTTC. Amino acid sequence: CASRDLGGYDEQYF.